Listed below are T cell receptor beta chains from one sample, sequenced in a study of shared clonotypes between healthy human individuals. Sequencing was performed with immunoSEQ multiplex PCR; in TCRdb, only in-frame clones are kept and a portion is missing. The sample consists of 450,000 to 600,000 clones, 79% of them appearing once. Sequencing was carried out using PBMCs. These receptor sequences come from a woman aged 40 to 50 in good health. Some clones in this sample may be carry-over from other donors' samples. CDR3s include the opening cysteine and the closing phenylalanine or tryptophan. Each record gives: D gene, V gene, J gene, clone size, CDR3 length, CDR3 DNA, CDR3 protein. The D gene is left open where the match is weak. Clone size is stated in some rows and not others, as once, few, many or a class when expanded.

>TRBD1|TRBV19|TRBJ2-7|NA|14
TGTGCCAGCCGCCGGAGGACAGGGGCTGACGAGCAGTACTTC
CASRRRTGADEQYF
>NA|TRBV18|TRBJ2-2|NA|16
TGTGCCAGCTCACCTGGGGCGGGATTGTACACCGGGGAGCTGTTTTTT
CASSPGAGLYTGELFF
>NA|TRBV29-1|TRBJ1-1|few|12
TGCAGCGTTGGTCTCCAGGTATCTGAAGCTTTCTTT
CSVGLQVSEAFF
>TRBD1|TRBV5-4|TRBJ2-3|NA|15
TGTGCCAGCAGCTTGGACAGGGGGTACACAGATACGCAGTATTTT
CASSLDRGYTDTQYF
>TRBD2|TRBV11-2|TRBJ2-7|NA|14
TGTGCCAGCAGCTCCGGGGGGTATCCCTACGAGCAGTACTTC
CASSSGGYPYEQYF
>TRBD2|TRBV7-6|TRBJ2-3|NA|17
TGTGCCAGCAGCTTAGTTCTGCGGGAGCGGGGCACAGATACGCAGTATTTT
CASSLVLRERGTDTQYF
>TRBD2|TRBV5-4|TRBJ2-1|NA|15
TGTGCCAGCAGCCGGACTAGCGGGAGTCGTAATGAGCAGTTCTTC
CASSRTSGSRNEQFF
>NA|TRBV13|TRBJ2-1|NA|16
TGTGCCAGCAGCCTCGAGGTGGGGTCCGTGTACAATGAGCAGTTCTTC
CASSLEVGSVYNEQFF
>NA|TRBV7-3|TRBJ2-7|NA|14
TGTGCCAGCAGCTTAGCCCCGGGGAACTACGAGCAGTACTTC
CASSLAPGNYEQYF
>NA|TRBV18|TRBJ1-1|NA|12
TGTGCCAGCTCACCAGGGGAGGAGGCAGCTTTCTTT
CASSPGEEAAFF
>NA|TRBV10-1|TRBJ2-3|NA|15
TGCGCCAGCAGTGACAGAGGAATCCAGCGGGATACGCAGTATTTT
CASSDRGIQRDTQYF
>TRBD1|TRBV7-8|TRBJ2-7|NA|13
TGTGCCAGCAGCAGCAAACAGGGGGCTGGGCAGTACTTC
CASSSKQGAGQYF
>TRBD1|TRBV2|TRBJ2-7|NA|15
TGTGCCAGCAGCGAAGGTCGGACAGGGACCTACGAGCAGTACTTC
CASSEGRTGTYEQYF
>NA|TRBV4-3|TRBJ2-3|NA|13
TGCGCCAGCAGCCAAGATTTCACAGATACGCAGTATTTT
CASSQDFTDTQYF
>NA|TRBV2|TRBJ2-2|NA|13
TGTGCCAGCAGTGAACTCGGCGCCGGGGAGCTGTTTTTT
CASSELGAGELFF
>NA|TRBV28|TRBJ1-5|NA|14
TGTGCCAGCAGACCCCAGGGTAGCAATCAGCCCCAGCATTTT
CASRPQGSNQPQHF
>NA|TRBV7-2|TRBJ1-1|once|14
TGTGCCAGCAGCTTAATGCGTATGAACACTGAAGCTTTCTTT
CASSLMRMNTEAFF
>NA|TRBV10-1|TRBJ2-7|many|11
TGCGCCAGCCAAGGAAGCGACGAGCAGTACTTC
CASQGSDEQYF
>NA|TRBV2|TRBJ2-7|NA|13
TGTGCCAGCAGTGTCTACAGAGCCTACGAGCAGTACTTC
CASSVYRAYEQYF
>NA|TRBV28|TRBJ2-7|NA|16
TGTGCCAGCAGGAGGCGGGACAGTCTTTTCTCCTACGAGCAGTACTTC
CASRRRDSLFSYEQYF
>NA|TRBV7-3|TRBJ1-1|NA|18
TGTGCCAGCAGCTTAGGGTTGCAGGGAGGGACTTTGAACACTGAAGCTTTCTTT
CASSLGLQGGTLNTEAFF
>TRBD2|TRBV4-2|TRBJ2-2|NA|16
TGTGCCAGCAGCCAAGAAGGAGCGGGAGGGACCGGGGAGCTGTTTTTT
CASSQEGAGGTGELFF
>TRBD1|TRBV19|TRBJ1-1|NA|14
TGTGCCAGTAGTTCCGACAGGGGGGAGACTGAAGCTTTCTTT
CASSSDRGETEAFF
>TRBD2|TRBV7-2|TRBJ2-3|NA|15
TGTGCCAGCAGCTTAGTTGGCGGGAGAACAGATACGCAGTATTTT
CASSLVGGRTDTQYF
>NA|TRBV9|TRBJ2-7|NA|16
TGTGCCAGCAGCGCCACAGTTGGTACAGGGAGCTACGAGCAGTACTTC
CASSATVGTGSYEQYF
>NA|TRBV28|TRBJ2-7|few|12
TGTGCCAGCAGTTTCCTAACCTACGAGCAGTACTTC
CASSFLTYEQYF
>NA|TRBV4-1|TRBJ2-1|NA|14
TGCGCCAGCAGCCAAGTACCTCCCCCCAATGAGCAGTTCTTC
CASSQVPPPNEQFF
>TRBD1|TRBV13|TRBJ2-3|NA|16
TGTGCCAGCAGCCCCCCAGAGGGACAGGGGTATGATACGCAGTATTTT
CASSPPEGQGYDTQYF
>NA|TRBV25-1|TRBJ1-6|NA|15
TGTGCCAGCAGTGACCCTAAGTCCTATAATTCACCCCTCCACTTT
CASSDPKSYNSPLHF
>TRBD2|TRBV7-9|TRBJ2-7|NA|15
TGTGCCAGCAGCCGAGAACCACTAGCGGGATACGAGCAGTACTTC
CASSREPLAGYEQYF
>NA|TRBV15|TRBJ2-1|few|15
TGTGCCACCAGCAGAGTAAGCGGATCCTACAATGAGCAGTTCTTC
CATSRVSGSYNEQFF
>TRBD1|TRBV27|TRBJ2-4|NA|21
TGTGCCAGCAGGAGCCGACCCGGGACAGGGGGCAAAAGCGGAGCCAAAAACATTCAGTACTTC
CASRSRPGTGGKSGAKNIQYF